This TCR beta chain was captured by sequencing in a study of T cell repertoires in cytomegalovirus infection (dated by TCRdb to the late 2010s). Looking at the study overall: Donor HLA type was relevant to the analysis, because carriage of CMV infection together with the matching HLA type was indicated by public TCR beta signatures.

This clonotype appeared many times. The specificity of this receptor is unknown. Within one base of it there is no much larger clone, and no base qualities were kept. V is pruned by 8 bases and J by 2 bases, leaving 4 bases of the junction without a gene match. The CDR3 runs 14 residues from the cysteine to the phenylalanine. Of all the DNA, just the CDR3 is kept, 42 bases in frame from base 1. From a lookup of the germline V gene, CDR1 and CDR2 are SGHTA and FQGNSA. Overall results and qualifications from the work: The ex vivo response was dominated by HLA-C-restricted CMV-specific TCR beta clonotypes, which also provided the single most frequent clonotype in two of eight donors. In both this cohort and an independent cohort of more than 350 donors, the cumulative frequency of public TCR beta family members distinguished carriers of CMV infection plus the relevant HLA type.

TCRdb lists the instrument as Illumina HiSeq 1500. TCRdb passed the public sequencing reads through fastp at Q25 and MiXCR, retaining productive beta sequences. Every distinct CDR3 protein forms one entry, paired with its most common genes and DNA. The sample table records around 310,000 distinct CDR3 sequences; about 17% of these occur just once. In total, the top ten clones hold more than 10% of the sample. The sequence links TRBV7-2 to TRBJ2-3; TRBD1 agrees with 10 junctional bases. The specimen sequenced was PBMCs. This receptor was identified in a human donor in good health (CMV status not recorded). Some clones in this sample may be carry-over from other donors' samples. The CDR3 reads CASGQGENTDTQYF. The nucleotide sequence is TGTGCCAGCGGACAGGGGGAAAACACAGATACGCAGTATTTT.